This T cell receptor beta chain was captured in a study of blood T cell repertoires in COVID-19. Turning to the study itself: Sites across the United States, Italy and Spain contributed samples from acute and convalescent COVID-19. T cells, B-cell-depleted T cells, or PBMCs provided the cDNA or gDNA that served as material.

Germline V gene sequence: CDR1 SGHRS, CDR2 YFSETQ. CDR3 length equals 16 residues. After removal of 2 bases from V and 4 bases from J, the junction contained 7 bases not matched to a gene. Authors' analysis steps: Researchers report that nucleated cell counts were estimated from reference gene primer amplification. TCRdb's copy holds only in-frame clones and misses some; the assay was immunoSEQ multiplex PCR. That table supplies the V and J calls and clone size; D and trimming were determined from the DNA. The repertoire holds 140,000 to 150,000 clones, around nine tenths seen once, with approximately 2.5% in the top ten.

What was sequenced was peripheral blood. This clonotype was sampled from a human donor in a cohort sampled during active COVID-19. The chain carries TRBV5-1 and TRBJ2-1; 9 bases agree with TRBD2. Here the CDR3 reads CASSLPPGLAYNEQFF. CDR3 DNA sequence: TGCGCCAGCAGCTTACCCCCGGGACTAGCATACAATGAGCAGTTCTTC.